A single sample is the source of the 24 T cell receptor beta chains below, sequenced in a study of shared clonotypes between healthy human individuals. Measured with immunoSEQ multiplex PCR; TCRdb has only the in-frame clones, and not every one. The repertoire holds more than 900,000 clones, 75% to 80% seen once, with 0.61% in the top ten. The specimen was memory CD4+ T cells from PBMCs. Subset noted: CD45RA-negative fraction. These receptors all come from a man aged 18 to 35 in good health. Some clones in this sample may be carry-over from other donors' samples.

As concerns this clone: A junction boundary mismatches the germline segment, possibly from a read error. This rearrangement joins TRBV7-2 to TRBJ2-1; TRBD2 might be the D (5 bases). This CDR3 region has 14 residues. Germline CDR1 is SGHTA and CDR2 is FQGNSA. CDR3 nucleotide sequence: TGTGCCAGCAGCCTAGCTCACTTAGCCGGTGAGCAGTTCTTC. Amino acid sequence: CASSLAHLAGEQFF.

The rearrangement uses TRBV18 and TRBJ2-3, with TRBD2 matching over 9 bases. After removal of 2 bases from V and 0 bases from J, the junction contained 6 bases not matched to a gene. Germline V CDR1 and CDR2: KGHSH, LQKENI. There are 17 residues in the CDR3. This chain's CDR3 is CASSPITSGYSTDTQYF. CDR3 in DNA: TGTGCCAGCTCACCAATAACTAGCGGGTATAGCACAGATACGCAGTATTTT.

This clone turned up a few times. Other DNA sequences within the sample encode an identical CDR3. The CDR3, as DNA: TGTGCCAGCAGTTTAGGGCCCTATGGCTACACCTTC. Translation: CASSLGPYGYTF. This chain links TRBV28 with TRBJ1-2; D remains ambiguous. This CDR3 region has 12 residues. The V end was cut by 2 bases, the J end by 4 bases, with 5 bases between. Germline assignment: CDR1 MDHEN and CDR2 SYDVKM.

The V and J genes are TRBV5-1 and TRBJ2-5, with D maybe TRBD1 (6 bases). Per germline, CDR1 SGHRS and CDR2 YFSETQ. CDR3 length equals 15 residues. Between the trimmed V and J ends, which lost 3 bases and 2 bases, there was a span of 14 bases. CDR3 in amino acids: CASSSLTGSQETQYF. For the CDR3, the DNA is TGCGCCAGCAGCTCACTGACAGGAAGTCAAGAGACCCAGTACTTC.

Notes on this clone: The sample contains more than one DNA sequence encoding this CDR3. The genes are TRBV27 and TRBJ2-2, with 10 positions matching TRBD2. The CDR3 contains 14 residues. V was clipped by 5 bases and J by 5 bases; unmatched bases: 2. Germline CDR1 is MNHEY and CDR2 is SMNVEV (reference sequence). The CDR3 loop reads CASSPGLATGELFF. CDR3 DNA: TGTGCCAGCAGTCCGGGACTAGCGACCGGGGAGCTGTTTTTT.

The chain combines TRBV5-1 with TRBJ2-3; TRBD2 agrees at 7 bases. Germline V gene data show CDR1 as SGHRS and CDR2 as YFSETQ. The J segment lost 4 bases and the V segment lost 4 bases, leaving 6 bases of the junction unmatched. The CDR3 is 14 amino acids. The CDR3 sequence: CASSRGGVADTQYF. CDR3 nucleotides: TGCGCCAGCAGCCGGGGAGGGGTCGCAGATACGCAGTATTTT.

The chain links TRBV6-6 to TRBJ2-5, with 11 bases that match TRBD2. CDR3 length equals 15 residues. The ends lost 5 bases at V and 7 bases at J; junction bases unmatched: 9. Germline CDR1 is MNHNY and CDR2 is SVGAGI (reference sequence). The CDR3 bases are TGTGCCAGCAGTCAAACTAGCGGGAGCTCCGGGACCCAGTACTTC. It translates to CASSQTSGSSGTQYF.

This CDR3 is CASSQFQGAGGYTF. The DNA for the CDR3 is TGCGCCAGCAGCCAATTTCAGGGGGCGGGTGGCTACACCTTC. V is TRBV5-1 and J is TRBJ1-2, with 8 nucleotides matching TRBD1. Germline CDR1 SGHRS, CDR2 YFSETQ. The length of the CDR3 is 14 residues. Unmatched junction bases numbered 9, after V lost 4 bases and J lost 7 bases.

This rearrangement joins TRBV19 to TRBJ1-2; maybe TRBD1 (6 bases). This CDR3 is built from 15 residues. The germline V gene has CDR1 LNHDA and CDR2 SQIVND (reference sequence). Between the trimmed V and J ends, which lost 1 base and 3 bases, there was a span of 12 bases. The CDR3 DNA is TGTGCCAGTAGTATAGTGGGGGCAAAGGACTATGGCTACACCTTC. It translates to CASSIVGAKDYGYTF.

The chain employs TRBV15 and TRBJ2-3, with D possibly matching TRBD2 (6 bases). Germline-derived CDR1 and CDR2 are LNHNV and YYDKDF (reference sequence). The CDR3 has 15 amino acids. Trimming cost V 8 bases and J 2 bases, with 17 bases left between them. CDR3: CATGNRETHTDTQYF. The CDR3 coding sequence is TGTGCCACCGGAAATCGGGAGACCCACACAGATACGCAGTATTTT. The variable domain in full, completed from reference TRBV15 and TRBJ2-3, reads DAMVIQNPRYQVTQFGKPVTLSCSQTLNHNVMYWYQQKSSQAPKLLFHYYDKDFNNEADTPDNFQSRRPNTSFCFLDIRSPGLGDTAMYLCATGNRETHTDTQYFGPGTRLTVL.

The chain has TRBV5-5 and TRBJ2-7, with 12 nucleotides matching TRBD2. The CDR3 consists of 19 residues. The germline gives CDR1 SGHKS, CDR2 YYEKEE (reference sequence). V lost 1 base and J lost 1; bases outside the gene matches: 12. Written as DNA, the CDR3 is TGTGCCAGCAGCTTGAGGCCGCCCGAGGGGACTAGCGGGTCCTACGAGCAGTACTTC. This sequence encodes CASSLRPPEGTSGSYEQYF.

The J gene is TRBJ1-5, the V gene TRBV5-1; D unclear. The germline V gene has CDR1 SGHRS and CDR2 YFSETQ. The V end lost 4 bases, the J end lost 2 bases, and 10 bases lay between the germline ends. The length of the CDR3 is 14 residues. For the CDR3, the DNA is TGCGCCAGCAGCCCCGATGGGGGCAATCAGCCCCAGCATTTT. Protein sequence: CASSPDGGNQPQHF.

Comment on this clone: Other nucleotide sequences from this sample produce the same CDR3. The genes are TRBV28 and TRBJ2-7; 7 positions agree with TRBD2. Trimming removed 2 bases from V and 7 bases from J; junction bases left unmatched: 2. The CDR3 is 12 residues long. Germline V gives CDR1 MDHEN, CDR2 SYDVKM. CDR3 residues: CASSLRGDEQYF. The CDR3 DNA is TGTGCCAGCAGTTTACGGGGGGATGAGCAGTACTTC.

This clone was found once. This sequence may be a read error, since a much larger clone differs from it by one base. The rearrangement links TRBV7-3 to TRBJ1-1; D remains ambiguous. V gave up 3 bases and J gave up 1 base, with 6 bases separating them. From germline, CDR1 is SGHTA and CDR2 FQGTGA. CDR3 length: 13 amino acids. This CDR3 reads CASSFEGNTEAFF. CDR3 bases: TGTGCCAGCAGCTTTGAGGGGAACACTGAAGCTTTCTTT.

The table lists this clone with many counts. This chain connects TRBV2 to TRBJ2-7; D gene ambiguous. Germline CDR1 reads SNHLY; CDR2 reads FYNNEI. Trimming took off 3 bases at V and 9 bases at J, with 9 bases between the two ends. The CDR3 has 11 residues. CDR3 DNA sequence: TGTGCCAGCAGTGACGGTGGCGGGCAGTACTTC. Protein product: CASSDGGGQYF.

This clone was recorded only once. A much larger clonotype is one base distant, so this may be a read error. The chain carries TRBV28 and TRBJ1-1, with unresolved D. V lost 4 bases to trimming and J lost 3 bases, with 6 bases between them. CDR1 is MDHEN, CDR2 SYDVKM, per germline. The CDR3 consists of 12 residues. CDR3 in DNA: TGTGCCAGCAGTTGGAGGGACACTGAAGCTTTCTTT. Translation gives CASSWRDTEAFF.

This chain uses TRBV28 with TRBJ1-1, with unresolved D. V lost 2 bases, J lost 0 bases, and 13 bases lay in between. The CDR3 totals 16 residues. Germline CDR1 is MDHEN and CDR2 is SYDVKM. The CDR3 nucleotides are TGTGCCAGCAGTTTAGTTGGGAGCGGGGTGAACACTGAAGCTTTCTTT. Amino acids: CASSLVGSGVNTEAFF.

The chain joins TRBV6-5 to TRBJ1-1; perhaps TRBD1 as D (5 bases). The CDR3 covers 15 residues. CDR1 and CDR2 (germline): MNHEY, SVGAGI. V lost 2 bases and J lost 1, with 11 bases in between. In DNA form, the CDR3 reads TGTGCCAGCAGTTACCGAGGGACGGCGAACACTGAAGCTTTCTTT. Translation gives CASSYRGTANTEAFF.

V is TRBV5-1 and J is TRBJ2-1; unclear D gene. Trimming left V 0 bases short and J 2 bases short, with 9 bases between. CDR3 length: 15 residues. Germline CDR1 is SGHRS and CDR2 is YFSETQ. The chain's CDR3 is CASSLVASAYNEQFF. Written as DNA, the CDR3 is TGCGCCAGCAGCTTGGTTGCATCTGCCTACAATGAGCAGTTCTTC.

The chain is built from TRBV7-3 and TRBJ2-7; 11 nucleotides align to TRBD2. V lost 4 bases to trimming and J lost 3 bases; unmatched junction nucleotides: 5. Germline loops: CDR1 SGHTA, CDR2 FQGTGA. The CDR3 is made up of 15 amino acids. The CDR3: CASSSSGGLGYEQYF. The DNA of the CDR3 is TGTGCCAGCAGCTCTAGCGGGGGGCTAGGCTACGAGCAGTACTTC.

This chain joins TRBV7-2 and TRBJ1-4; D call uncertain. CDR1 and CDR2 (germline): SGHTA, FQGNSA. The ends were cut back, 0 bases at V and 4 bases at J, with 12 bases in the middle. This CDR3 has 16 amino acids. This CDR3 is CASSLARLFGNEKLFF. CDR3 DNA sequence: TGTGCCAGCAGCTTAGCAAGGCTGTTCGGTAATGAAAAACTGTTTTTT.

The chain carries TRBV5-1 and TRBJ1-2; D is unresolved. The CDR3 is 13 amino acids. The V and J ends lost 4 bases and 7 bases respectively, with 14 bases between them. Germline-derived CDR1 and CDR2 are SGHRS and YFSETQ. The CDR3, as DNA: TGCGCCAGCAGCCGGACCTGGGAGTCTGGCTACACCTTC. Its protein product is CASSRTWESGYTF.

The chain is built from TRBV10-3 and TRBJ1-2, with TRBD1 matching 9 bases. In germline, CDR1 is ENHRY, CDR2 SYGVKD. The V and J ends lost 1 base and 6 bases, in that order; junction bases with no gene match: 6. The CDR3 covers 15 residues. CDR3 sequence reads: CAISEWGDRENGYTF. Written as DNA, the CDR3 is TGTGCCATCAGTGAGTGGGGGGACAGGGAGAATGGCTACACCTTC.

This chain joins TRBV2 and TRBJ2-7; 7 bases are shared with TRBD2. The CDR3 consists of 14 residues. The germline gives CDR1 SNHLY, CDR2 FYNNEI. With V trimmed by 6 bases and J by 4 bases, 9 bases remained unmatched. The CDR3 is CASSGQLAQYEQYF. The CDR3 DNA reads TGTGCCAGCAGCGGACAACTAGCGCAATACGAGCAGTACTTC.